The 7 T cell receptor beta chains below all came from one sample that was sequenced in a study of glioma-infiltrating T cells (dated by TCRdb to 2016 to 2018). The sequencer was an Illumina MiSeq. TCR alpha and beta CDR3 regions were amplified with the iRepertoire nested amplicon-rescue multiplex PCR (arm-PCR) platform from RNA. TCRdb redid the processing of the public reads, applying fastp at Q25 and MiXCR, and retained in-frame beta chains. A single entry per CDR3 protein holds the most common genes and DNA from its merged rows. In all, the sample holds about 94,000 distinct CDR3 sequences, and 23% of those were seen once. Of the sample, 6.7% falls within the top ten clones. Sequencing used glioma tissue, nonneoplastic brain tissue, or PBMCs (not recorded which). The source is a human donor with low-grade glioma or glioblastoma, undergoing nonglioma brain surgery, or in good health (not recorded which).

This clonotype has ten or more counts. The chain uses TRBV5-1 and TRBJ1-6, with TRBD1 matching over 7 bases. CDR1 SGHRS and CDR2 YFSETQ come from the germline V gene. The CDR3 totals 15 residues. V trimming: 4 bases; J trimming: 3 bases; junction bases outside the gene matches: 4. The CDR3 DNA reads as TGCGCCAGCAGCCCGGACAGGCTCTATAATTCACCCCTCCACTTT. Translated, it gives CASSPDRLYNSPLHF.

The chain uses TRBV14 and TRBJ2-1; 13 bases line up with TRBD2. The V segment lost 5 bases and the J segment 8 bases; nucleotides outside the gene matches: 12. The germline V gene has CDR1 SGHDN and CDR2 FVKESK. The CDR3 is made up of 17 amino acids. CDR3 sequence reads: CASSKRLAGGPPDEQFF. CDR3 DNA: TGTGCCAGCAGCAAACGACTAGCGGGAGGCCCCCCTGATGAGCAGTTCTTC.

The chain links TRBV20-1 to TRBJ2-5, with no clear D. Germline-derived CDR1 and CDR2 are DFQATT and SNEGSKA (reference sequence). The CDR3 is made up of 13 amino acids. V lost 1 base and J lost 12, with 18 bases in between. CDR3 region: CSARGEPQENKYF. CDR3 nucleotide sequence: TGCAGTGCTAGAGGCGAGCCACAAGAGAACAAGTACTTC.

This clonotype has ten or more counts. The chain combines TRBV5-1 with TRBJ1-1; the D is unclear. The V end lost 4 bases, the J end lost 4 bases, and 17 bases lay between the germline ends. Germline V gene data show CDR1 as SGHRS and CDR2 as YFSETQ. The CDR3 is made up of 15 amino acids. The CDR3 region is CASSTGRIEGTEAFF. As DNA, the CDR3 is TGCGCCAGCAGCACCGGACGGATCGAGGGCACTGAAGCTTTCTTT.

Of note for this clonotype: A clone one base away is much larger, so this may be a read error. The chain employs TRBV15 and TRBJ2-1; D possibly corresponds to TRBD2 (5 bases). V was clipped by 6 bases and J by 12 bases, with 24 bases between them. Germline CDR1 and CDR2: LNHNV and YYDKDF (reference sequence). The CDR3 totals 15 residues. This CDR3 is CATRVITAGGRMQFF. The DNA of the CDR3 is TGTGCCACCAGAGTCATAACAGCCGGAGGTCGGATGCAGTTCTTC.

This clonotype has ten or more counts. The chain is built from TRBV7-9 and TRBJ2-3; D unresolved. The V gene's germline CDR1 is SEHNR and CDR2 FQNEAQ (reference sequence). Trimming removed 0 bases at V and 3 bases at J, with 10 bases between. This CDR3 is 15 amino acids long. CDR3 DNA: TGTGCCAGCAGCTTAGCGGCAGCCCTAACAGATACGCAGTATTTT. Translating gives CASSLAAALTDTQYF.

The CDR3 nucleotides are TGCGCCAGCAGCCAAGTGAGAGGGGGCTTGGACACCTCCTACGAGCAGTACTTC. The encoded protein is CASSQVRGGLDTSYEQYF. The chain combines TRBV4-1 with TRBJ2-7; 7 bases align to TRBD1. Trimming removed 1 base from V and 0 bases from J; junction bases left unmatched: 12. The CDR3 length is 18 residues. Germline-derived CDR1 and CDR2 are MGHRA and YSYEKL.